These T cell receptor beta chains were read from a single sample in a study of technical replicates of blood from a few donors. Clones were read by immunoSEQ multiplex PCR, and TCRdb kept only the in-frame ones, dropping some. The table shows tens of thousands of clones, with 93% occurring only once. The specimen sequenced was T cells isolated from PBMCs. The source is a human donor in good health. Both conserved end residues are part of each CDR3. Each record gives: V gene, D gene, J gene, clone size, CDR3 protein, CDR3 DNA. The D gene is left open where the match is weak. Some rows mark clone size as missing; the rest say once, few, many or name a class of expanded clone.

TRBV6-1	NA	TRBJ2-7	few	CASSGRDGSYEQYF	TGTGCCAGCAGTGGGAGGGACGGCTCCTACGAGCAGTACTTC
TRBV18	TRBD1	TRBJ1-2	NA	CASSPGTGRVRTYGYTF	TGTGCCAGCTCACCAGGGACAGGGAGAGTCAGGACGTATGGCTACACCTTC
TRBV28	NA	TRBJ2-5	NA	CASSSRLDLGETQYF	TGTGCCAGCAGTTCTCGACTGGATCTCGGAGAGACCCAGTACTTC
TRBV6-6	TRBD2	TRBJ2-7	NA	CASSRKGLAGYEQYF	TGTGCCAGCAGTAGAAAAGGACTAGCGGGATACGAGCAGTACTTC
TRBV11-2	TRBD1	TRBJ1-1	NA	CASSLVAYLDRADTEAFF	TGTGCCAGCAGCTTAGTGGCCTATTTGGACAGGGCGGACACTGAAGCTTTCTTT
TRBV10-3	TRBD2	TRBJ2-1	NA	CAISGGASLDNEQFF	TGTGCCATCTCCGGGGGGGCCTCCCTTGACAATGAGCAGTTCTTC
TRBV9	NA	TRBJ1-3	NA	CASSAGESGNTIYF	TGTGCCAGCAGCGCAGGGGAGTCTGGAAACACCATATATTTT
TRBV4-2	NA	TRBJ2-1	NA	CASSQDRGLNNEQFF	TGTGCCAGCAGCCAAGACAGGGGCCTCAACAATGAGCAGTTCTTC
TRBV5-5	NA	TRBJ1-5	NA	CASSAHRDSNQPQHF	TGTGCCAGCAGCGCGCACAGGGATAGCAATCAGCCCCAGCATTTT
TRBV6-6	NA	TRBJ2-7	NA	CASLGGGGYEQYF	TGTGCCAGCCTCGGGGGCGGGGGCTACGAGCAGTACTTC
TRBV11-2	NA	TRBJ2-7	NA	CASSLVRGRGTHEQYF	TGTGCCAGCAGCTTAGTCAGGGGTAGGGGAACCCACGAGCAGTACTTC
TRBV5-1	TRBD2	TRBJ2-5	NA	CASRRLYGAGKETQYF	TGCGCCAGCAGGAGGCTCTACGGAGCGGGGAAAGAGACCCAGTACTTC
TRBV16	NA	TRBJ1-4	NA	CASSQSAGLNEKLFF	TGTGCCAGCAGCCAATCGGCGGGACTGAATGAAAAACTGTTTTTT
TRBV5-5	NA	TRBJ1-2	NA	CASSHGGGSNYGYTF	TGTGCCAGCAGTCATGGAGGCGGGAGCAACTATGGCTACACCTTC
TRBV7-9	TRBD1	TRBJ2-7	NA	CASSPGQLYEQYF	TGTGCCAGCAGCCCGGGACAGTTGTACGAGCAGTACTTC
TRBV7-9	NA	TRBJ2-7	NA	CASSASAAPRYEQYF	TGTGCCAGCAGCGCCTCAGCGGCCCCCCGCTACGAGCAGTACTTC
TRBV5-5	TRBD1	TRBJ1-2	NA	CASSLDHHRQGIYGYTF	TGTGCCAGCAGCTTGGACCATCACAGACAGGGGATCTATGGCTACACCTTC
TRBV28	TRBD2	TRBJ2-1	NA	CASTVGLAYEQFF	TGTGCCAGCACCGTGGGACTAGCGTATGAGCAGTTCTTC